This T cell receptor (beta chain) was documented in a study of blood T cell repertoires in COVID-19. Study background: Both acute and convalescent COVID-19 samples were obtained from the United States, Italy and Spain.

Patients in Seattle were enrolled during active infection, then followed longitudinally. Germline CDR1 is SEHNR and CDR2 is FQNEAQ (reference sequence). The junction had 5 bases not matched to a gene; V was cut back by 4 bases and J by 1 base. The CDR3 sequence is 17 residues long. Authors' methods: Estimation of nucleated cell counts relied on the amplification of reference gene primers. Repertoires were generated with immunoSEQ multiplex PCR, while TCRdb's copy carries only in-frame clones and drops some. V and J calls and clone size are as listed in that table; D and trimming were resolved from the DNA. Among 300,000 to 450,000 clones listed, 89% were seen once.

The gene calls are TRBV7-9 and TRBJ2-2, with 11 bases fitting TRBD2. The sequence derives from a woman aged 25 to 39 with COVID-19, enrolled during active disease. Material for sequencing was peripheral blood. This CDR3 is CASSSPGTSGNTGELFF. The CDR3 nucleotides are TGTGCCAGCAGCTCCCCCGGGACTAGCGGGAACACCGGGGAGCTGTTTTTT.